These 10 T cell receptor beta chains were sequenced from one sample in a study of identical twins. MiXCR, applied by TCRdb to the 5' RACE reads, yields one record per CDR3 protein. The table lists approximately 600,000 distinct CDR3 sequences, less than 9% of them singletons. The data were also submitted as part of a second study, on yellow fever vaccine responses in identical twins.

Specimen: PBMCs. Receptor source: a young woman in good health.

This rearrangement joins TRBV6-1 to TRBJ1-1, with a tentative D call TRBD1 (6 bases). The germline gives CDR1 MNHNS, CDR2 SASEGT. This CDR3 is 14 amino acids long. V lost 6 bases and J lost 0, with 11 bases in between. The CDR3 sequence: CASRLDSLNTEAFF. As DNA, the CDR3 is TGTGCCAGCAGGCTGGACAGCCTGAACACTGAAGCTTTCTTT.

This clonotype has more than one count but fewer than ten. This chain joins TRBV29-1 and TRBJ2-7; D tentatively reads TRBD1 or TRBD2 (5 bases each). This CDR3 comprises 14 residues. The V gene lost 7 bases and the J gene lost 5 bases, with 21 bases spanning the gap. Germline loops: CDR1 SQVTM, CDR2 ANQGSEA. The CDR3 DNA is TGCAGCGCGGGCCCCGGGACGTCTAGGGACGAGCAGTACTTC. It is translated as CSAGPGTSRDEQYF.

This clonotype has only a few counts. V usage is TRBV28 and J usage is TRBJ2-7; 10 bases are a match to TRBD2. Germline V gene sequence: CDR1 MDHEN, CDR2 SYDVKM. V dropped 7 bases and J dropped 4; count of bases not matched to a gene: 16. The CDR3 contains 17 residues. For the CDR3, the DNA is TGTGCCAGCAACGTCGCTAGCGGGAGCCGCGCCCGATACGAGCAGTACTTC. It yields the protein CASNVASGSRARYEQYF. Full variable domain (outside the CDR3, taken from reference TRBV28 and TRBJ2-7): DVKVTQSSRYLVKRTGEKVFLECVQDMDHENMFWYRQDPGLGLRLIYFSYDVKMKEKGDIPEGYSVSREKKERFSLILESASTNQTSMYLCASNVASGSRARYEQYFGPGTRLTVT.

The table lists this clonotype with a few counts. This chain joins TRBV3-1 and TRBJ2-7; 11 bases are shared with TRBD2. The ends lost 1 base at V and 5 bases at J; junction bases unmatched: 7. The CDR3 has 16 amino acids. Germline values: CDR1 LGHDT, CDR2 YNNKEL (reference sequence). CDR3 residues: CASSQGPSGRKDEQYF. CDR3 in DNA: TGTGCCAGCAGCCAAGGACCTAGCGGGAGGAAGGACGAGCAGTACTTC.

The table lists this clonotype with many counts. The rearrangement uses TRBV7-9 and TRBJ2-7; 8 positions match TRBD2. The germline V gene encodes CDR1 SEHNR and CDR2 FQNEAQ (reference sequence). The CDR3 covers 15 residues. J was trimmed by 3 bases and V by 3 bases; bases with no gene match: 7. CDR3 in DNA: TGTGCCAGCAGCTTTCAGCGGGGGCCCTTCTACGAGCAGTACGTC. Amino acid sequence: CASSFQRGPFYEQYV.

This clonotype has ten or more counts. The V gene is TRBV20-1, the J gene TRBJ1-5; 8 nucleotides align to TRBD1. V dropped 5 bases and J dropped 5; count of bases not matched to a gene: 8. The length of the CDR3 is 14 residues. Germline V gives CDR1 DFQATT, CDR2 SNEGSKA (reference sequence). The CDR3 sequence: CSAQAGGLDQPQHF. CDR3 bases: TGCAGTGCTCAGGCAGGGGGCTTGGATCAGCCCCAGCATTTT.

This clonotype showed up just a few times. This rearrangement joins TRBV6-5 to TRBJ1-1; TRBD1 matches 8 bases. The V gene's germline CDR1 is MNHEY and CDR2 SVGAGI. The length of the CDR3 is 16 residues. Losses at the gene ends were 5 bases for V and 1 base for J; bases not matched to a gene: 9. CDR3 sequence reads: CASSHNRGSGNTEAFF. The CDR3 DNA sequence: TGTGCCAGCAGTCACAACAGGGGGTCCGGGAACACTGAAGCTTTCTTT.

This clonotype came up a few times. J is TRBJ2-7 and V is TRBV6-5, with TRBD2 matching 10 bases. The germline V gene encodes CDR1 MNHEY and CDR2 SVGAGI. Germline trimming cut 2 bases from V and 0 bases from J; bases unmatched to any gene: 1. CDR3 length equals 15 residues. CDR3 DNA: TGTGCCAGCAGTTACGCTAGCGGGAGCTCCTACGAGCAGTACTTC. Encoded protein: CASSYASGSSYEQYF.

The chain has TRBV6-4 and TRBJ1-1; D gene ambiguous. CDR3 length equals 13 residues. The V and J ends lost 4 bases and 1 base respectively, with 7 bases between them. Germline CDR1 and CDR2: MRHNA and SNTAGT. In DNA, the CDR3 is TGTGCCAGCAGTGTAAGGGCGAACACTGAAGCTTTCTTT. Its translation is CASSVRANTEAFF.

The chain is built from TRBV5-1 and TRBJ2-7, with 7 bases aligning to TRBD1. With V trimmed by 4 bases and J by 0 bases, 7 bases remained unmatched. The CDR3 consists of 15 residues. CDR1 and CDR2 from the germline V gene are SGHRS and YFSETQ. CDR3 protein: CASSTQQGSSYEQYF. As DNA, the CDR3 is TGCGCCAGCAGCACCCAACAGGGGAGCTCCTACGAGCAGTACTTC.